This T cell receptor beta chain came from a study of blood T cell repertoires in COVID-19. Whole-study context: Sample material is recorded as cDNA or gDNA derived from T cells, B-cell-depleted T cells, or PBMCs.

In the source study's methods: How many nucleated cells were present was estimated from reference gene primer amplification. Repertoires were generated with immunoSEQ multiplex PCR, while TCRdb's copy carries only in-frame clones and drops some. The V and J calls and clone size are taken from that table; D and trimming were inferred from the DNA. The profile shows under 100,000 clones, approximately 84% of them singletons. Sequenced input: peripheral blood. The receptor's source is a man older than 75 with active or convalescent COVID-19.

The CDR3 here is CASSYSGLGYEQYF. The CDR3 nucleotides are TGTGCCAGCAGTTACTCGGGACTCGGATACGAGCAGTACTTC. The chain carries TRBV6-2 or TRBV6-3 and TRBJ2-7, with a weak D call TRBD2 (6 bases). The CDR3 has 14 residues. CDR1 and CDR2 (germline): MNHEY, SVGEGT. Trimming removed 0 bases from V and 4 bases from J, with 10 bases in between.